The present TCR beta chain was sequenced within a study of Graves' ophthalmopathy and Graves' hyperthyroidism. The CDR3 contains 13 residues. Trimming stripped 1 base from V and 4 bases from J, with 8 bases between. Per the germline V gene, CDR1 is SGHTS and CDR2 is YDEGEE. This clonotype has ten or more counts. Its antigen is as yet unknown. Findings and limits, study-wide: In blood appeared most of the expanded thyroid clonotypes whose frequency exceeded 0.001.

Pregnancy or lactation, uncontrolled infections and other autoimmune diseases were grounds for excluding patients. Serum thyroxine and TRAb, along with clinical symptoms, thyroid ultrasound and orbital computed tomography, were what diagnosis relied on. Amplification of the TCR beta CDR3 regions used RNA transcripts (as template). Second-round multiplex PCR came after a first-round RT-PCR that employed HTBI primers. TCRdb processed the multiplex PCR reads anew with MiXCR; each CDR3 protein has one entry. The data show about 1.1 million distinct CDR3 sequences, 35% to 40% seen once. This clonotype originated in an adult man with Graves' hyperthyroidism. The sample taken for sequencing was peripheral blood or thyroid tissue (not recorded which). The gene calls are TRBV5-8 and TRBJ1-1; D unclear. The CDR3 region is CASSLRPTTEAFF. For the CDR3, the DNA is TGTGCCAGCAGCTTGAGGCCGACCACTGAAGCTTTCTTT.